This T cell receptor (beta chain) emerged from a study of cytomegalovirus exposure and HLA in healthy donors. Study-level points and caveats: The authors listed some 160 TCR beta chains as cytomegalovirus-associated. Among TCR sequences, most were rare, though some public TCRs appeared in many donors. Confirmation in vitro established that a few CMV-associated chains were specific for CMV antigens.

Measured with immunoSEQ multiplex PCR; TCRdb has only the in-frame clones, and not every one. The profile shows about 250,000 clones, roughly 84% of them singletons. The donors belonged to the approximately 130-subject validation cohort, separate from the roughly 650-subject first cohort. A remark on this clone: As yet, its antigen is unknown.

V gave up 0 bases and J gave up 4 bases, with 4 bases separating them. Germline V gene sequence: CDR1 SGHDN, CDR2 FVKESK. The CDR3 covers 13 residues. The chain links TRBV14 to TRBJ2-1; D unresolved. The TCR sequence derives from a man in his late teens or twenties in good health and CMV-seropositive. The material sequenced was PBMCs. CDR3 in amino acids: CASSQERYNEQFF. For the CDR3, the DNA is TGTGCCAGCAGCCAAGAAAGATACAATGAGCAGTTCTTC.